The 26 T cell receptor beta chains listed next were all sequenced from one sample in a study of metastatic and nonmetastatic thyroid tumors (dated by TCRdb to the early 2020s). No patient had received any treatment before thyroid surgery. The method was PCR. The sequencer was an Illumina HiSeq 4000. TCRdb reanalyzed the raw reads on its own, using fastp at Q25 for trimming and MiXCR for clone calling, and kept in-frame beta chains. The sample table contains about 19,000 clones; only one count was recorded for roughly 33% of them. 20% to 25% of the sample is taken by the ten largest. Sequenced material: adjacent normal tissue. Receptors originate from a female donor with papillary thyroid cancer or a benign thyroid nodule (not recorded which). Some clones in this sample may be carry-over from other donors' samples.

CDR3 residues: CASSLLQRNSPLHF. CDR3 bases: TGTGCCAGCAGTTTGTTACAGAGAAATTCACCCCTCCACTTT. The V gene is TRBV12-3 or TRBV12-4, the J gene TRBJ1-6; D gene ambiguous. This CDR3 spans 14 amino acids. Trimming cost V 3 bases and J 7 bases, with 10 bases left between them.

The chain links TRBV9 to TRBJ2-7; 9 positions match TRBD2. This CDR3 is built from 16 residues. Germline assignment: CDR1 SGDLS and CDR2 YYNGEE. The V segment lost 0 bases and the J segment 5 bases; nucleotides outside the gene matches: 9. CDR3 nucleotide sequence: TGTGCCAGCAGCGTAGATGCGGGAGGGATGAGTCACGAGCAGTACTTC. This encodes CASSVDAGGMSHEQYF.

The rearrangement joins TRBV18 to TRBJ2-7; 14 bases map to TRBD2. The CDR3 extends over 15 amino acids. Germline lookup yields CDR1 KGHSH and CDR2 LQKENI. The trim removed 4 bases at V and 7 bases at J, leaving 6 bases unmatched. CDR3 DNA sequence: TGTGCCAGCTCACAACAGACTAGCGGGAGGGGAGAGCAGTACTTC. Translated: CASSQQTSGRGEQYF.

The V and J genes are TRBV7-2 and TRBJ2-1; 9 bases map to TRBD2. The ends lost 3 bases at V and 5 bases at J; junction bases unmatched: 5. This CDR3 spans 15 amino acids. Per germline, CDR1 SGHTA and CDR2 FQGNSA. CDR3 sequence: CASSLGLAGNNEQFF. The CDR3 region has the DNA TGTGCCAGCAGCTTGGGGCTAGCGGGAAACAATGAGCAGTTCTTC.

This clone was detected only once. The V gene is TRBV30, the J gene TRBJ2-7, with 8 bases that match TRBD2. V dropped 4 bases and J dropped 6; count of bases not matched to a gene: 5. The CDR3 extends over 12 amino acids. Per the germline V gene, CDR1 is GTSNPN and CDR2 is SVGIG (reference sequence). CDR3 DNA sequence: TGTGCCTGGACGTTAGCGGGATGCGAGCAGTACTTC. Its protein is CAWTLAGCEQYF.

This clone was seen a handful of times. V is TRBV27 and J is TRBJ2-3; the match to TRBD2 covers 7 bases. The CDR3 spans 14 residues. Germline V gene data show CDR1 as MNHEY and CDR2 as SMNVEV (reference sequence). The J segment lost 2 bases and the V segment lost 2 bases, leaving 1 base of the junction unmatched. CDR3 sequence: CASSLAGATDTQYF. CDR3 sequence (DNA): TGTGCCAGCAGTTTAGCGGGAGCCACAGATACGCAGTATTTT.

This clone was seen a handful of times. The chain employs TRBV6-2 or TRBV6-3 and TRBJ2-7; 12 bases line up with TRBD2. The J segment lost 3 bases and the V segment lost 6 bases, leaving 6 bases of the junction unmatched. The CDR3 spans 15 residues. CDR1 is MNHEY and CDR2 is SVGEGT in the germline V gene. CDR3 bases: TGTGCCAGCAGGGTGACTAGCGGGAGTGGCTACGAGCAGTACTTC. This translates into CASRVTSGSGYEQYF.

This clone was detected ten times or more. CDR3 residues: CANRRQDNQPQHF. The CDR3 bases are TGTGCCAACCGAAGACAGGATAATCAGCCCCAGCATTTT. The V and J genes are TRBV6-1 and TRBJ1-5, with D possibly matching TRBD1 (6 bases). The CDR3 is 13 residues long. In germline, CDR1 is MNHNS, CDR2 SASEGT. The V end lost 10 bases, the J end lost 4 bases, and 14 bases lay between the germline ends.

Only one count was recorded for this clone. The chain links TRBV20-1 to TRBJ2-2, with TRBD2 as a possible D gene (6 bases). CDR1 and CDR2 (germline): DFQATT, SNEGSKA (reference sequence). The V and J ends lost 3 bases and 2 bases respectively, with 13 bases between them. This CDR3 is 15 amino acids long. CDR3 residues: CSARDYSRNTGELFF. The CDR3 region has the DNA TGCAGTGCTAGGGACTACTCCCGAAACACCGGGGAGCTGTTTTTT.

This clone was counted at least ten times. The chain joins TRBV9 to TRBJ2-3; unclear D gene. The CDR3 length is 16 residues. Germline V lookup: CDR1 SGDLS, CDR2 YYNGEE. The V gene lost 0 bases and the J gene lost 2 bases, with 13 bases spanning the gap. In DNA, the CDR3 is TGTGCCAGCAGCGTAGGTTCTCTCCCCCACACAGATACGCAGTATTTT. Protein product: CASSVGSLPHTDTQYF.

This clone is medium-sized (0.01 to 0.1%) by share. V is TRBV19 and J is TRBJ2-2; no clear D gene. Germline CDR1 is LNHDA and CDR2 is SQIVND (reference sequence). CDR3 length: 14 residues. Trimming took off 3 bases at V and 1 base at J, with 6 bases between the two ends. CDR3 region: CASSIWGNTGELFF. The CDR3 region has the DNA TGTGCCAGTAGTATTTGGGGGAACACCGGGGAGCTGTTTTTT. The complete variable domain, with remaining parts taken from reference TRBV19 and TRBJ2-2, reads DGGITQSPKYLFRKEGQNVTLSCEQNLNHDAMYWYRQDPGQGLRLIYYSQIVNDFQKGDIAEGYSVSREKKESFPLTVTSAQKNPTAFYLCASSIWGNTGELFFGEGSRLTVL.

The genes are TRBV28 and TRBJ2-1; D may match TRBD1 or TRBD2 (6 bases each). The CDR3 has 16 amino acids. V gave up 8 bases and J gave up 0 bases, with 17 bases separating them. Germline V gene sequence: CDR1 MDHEN, CDR2 SYDVKM. The CDR3 is CASGKGGLTSYNEQFF. CDR3 in DNA: TGTGCCAGCGGAAAGGGGGGTCTTACCTCCTACAATGAGCAGTTCTTC.

The V call is TRBV4-2, the J call TRBJ2-3; 13 bases are shared with TRBD2. CDR1 is LGHNA, CDR2 YNFKEQ, per germline. V shed 6 bases and J 4 bases; nucleotides not matched to a gene: 4. The CDR3 contains 15 residues. The CDR3: CASSELAGGADTQYF. The CDR3, as DNA: TGTGCCAGCAGTGAACTAGCGGGGGGGGCAGATACGCAGTATTTT.

J is TRBJ2-1 and V is TRBV6-1; no firm D call. Trimming took 9 bases from V and 7 from J, leaving 7 bases between them. CDR3 length: 10 residues. The germline gives CDR1 MNHNS, CDR2 SASEGT. CDR3 sequence reads: CARGKNEQFF. The CDR3 nucleotides read TGTGCCAGGGGAAAGAATGAGCAGTTCTTC.

This clone ranks as medium-sized (0.01 to 0.1%). The chain combines TRBV12-3 or TRBV12-4 with TRBJ2-7, with 8 bases aligning to TRBD2. There are 12 residues in the CDR3. V shed 4 bases, J shed 7 bases, and the junction held 3 bases outside the gene matches. CDR3 sequence: CASSYRGGEQYF. For the CDR3, the DNA is TGTGCCAGCAGTTATCGGGGGGGAGAGCAGTACTTC.

The chain has TRBV2 and TRBJ1-5; D might be TRBD1 (6 bases). The CDR3 runs 15 residues. Looked up from germline, CDR1 is SNHLY and CDR2 is FYNNEI. Trimming pared 7 bases from V and 3 bases from J, leaving 16 bases between. The DNA of the CDR3 is TGTGCCAGCAACCGAGGGCAGGGGTACAATCAGCCCCAGCATTTT. Protein: CASNRGQGYNQPQHF.

This clone was counted at least ten times. This chain connects TRBV9 to TRBJ1-2; weak D call: TRBD1 (5 bases). CDR1 is SGDLS and CDR2 is YYNGEE in the germline V gene. Trimming removed 3 bases at V and 2 bases at J, with 11 bases between. This CDR3 has 14 residues. The CDR3 here is CASSAGHGNYGYTF. CDR3 DNA sequence: TGTGCCAGCAGCGCTGGACACGGAAACTATGGCTACACCTTC.

The rearrangement joins TRBV10-2 to TRBJ1-2; D is perhaps TRBD1 (6 bases). Germline V gene data show CDR1 as WSHSY and CDR2 as SAAADI. V was cut by 6 bases and J by 1 base, with 15 bases left in between. The CDR3 covers 15 residues. CDR3 in DNA: TGCGCCAGCAGGAACTTGGACAGCCTTAACTATGGCTACACCTTC. Its protein product is CASRNLDSLNYGYTF.

CDR3 sequence reads: CASTDTQRGSYNEQFF. The CDR3 DNA sequence: TGTGCCAGTACCGATACCCAGCGGGGATCCTACAATGAGCAGTTCTTC. The J gene is TRBJ2-1, the V gene TRBV19, with 7 bases aligning to TRBD2. The CDR3 spans 16 residues. The trim removed 7 bases at V and 1 base at J, leaving 10 bases unmatched. Germline V gene sequence: CDR1 LNHDA, CDR2 SQIVND (reference sequence).

This sequence joins TRBV6-1 and TRBJ2-5; TRBD2 matches at 12 bases. V was pared by 5 bases and J by 0 bases, with 10 bases of the junction left unmatched. CDR3 length: 18 amino acids. CDR1 MNHNS and CDR2 SASEGT come from the germline V gene. CDR3 sequence (DNA): TGTGCCAGCAGTTCCACGGGACTAGCGGGTTTATACCAAGAGACCCAGTACTTC. Translation gives CASSSTGLAGLYQETQYF.

This clone has a count of ten or more. This sequence joins TRBV18 and TRBJ2-5, with 8 bases matching TRBD1. There are 14 residues in the CDR3. The V segment lost 2 bases and the J segment 7 bases; nucleotides outside the gene matches: 6. CDR1 and CDR2 from the germline V gene are KGHSH and LQKENI. The CDR3 DNA reads as TGTGCCAGCTCACCAGGACAGGGTCTGGGGACCCAGTACTTC. It is translated as CASSPGQGLGTQYF.

This clone rates as medium-sized. The chain is built from TRBV6-1 and TRBJ2-5, with unresolved D. The CDR3 covers 12 residues. Deletions cut 5 bases from V and 3 bases from J, with 7 bases between. Germline assignment: CDR1 MNHNS and CDR2 SASEGT. DNA for the CDR3: TGTGCCAGCAGTTTGGTGGAAGAGACCCAGTACTTC. Its protein product is CASSLVEETQYF.

This clone was recorded at least ten times. The chain uses TRBV5-4 and TRBJ2-1; 7 positions agree with TRBD2. The CDR3 totals 14 residues. V shed 5 bases and J 5 bases; nucleotides not matched to a gene: 7. Per the germline V gene, CDR1 is SGHNT and CDR2 is YYREEE (reference sequence). The CDR3 sequence is CASRGGQIDNEQFF. The CDR3 DNA follows: TGTGCCAGCAGGGGAGGGCAGATAGACAATGAGCAGTTCTTC.

This sequence joins TRBV6-5 and TRBJ2-1, with 10 bases lining up with TRBD2. V gave up 7 bases and J gave up 7 bases; unmatched junction bases: 13. This CDR3 is 16 amino acids long. CDR1 is MNHEY and CDR2 is SVGAGI in the germline V gene. The CDR3 sequence: CASTQAIAGGRNEQFF. Here the CDR3 DNA reads TGTGCCAGCACGCAAGCAATAGCGGGGGGCAGGAATGAGCAGTTCTTC.

This clone was seen more than once but under ten times. V is TRBV6-1 and J is TRBJ1-1; 7 nucleotides align to TRBD1. Per germline, CDR1 MNHNS and CDR2 SASEGT. J lost 5 bases, V lost 6 bases, and 9 bases had no gene match. This CDR3 comprises 14 residues. The CDR3 nucleotides are TGTGCCAGCAGGACAATGACAGGGTTAACTGAAGCTTTCTTT. Amino acid sequence: CASRTMTGLTEAFF.

This clone came up many times. A much larger clone differs by one base, so this may be a read error. The chain has TRBV10-3 and TRBJ1-2; maybe TRBD1 (5 bases). Germline V CDR1 and CDR2: ENHRY, SYGVKD. This CDR3 contains 14 residues. Trimming cost V 2 bases and J 7 bases, with 14 bases left between them. In DNA form, the CDR3 reads TGTGCCATCAGTGAGGGGGCGGCCTGGGCTGGCTACACCTTC. It codes for CAISEGAAWAGYTF.